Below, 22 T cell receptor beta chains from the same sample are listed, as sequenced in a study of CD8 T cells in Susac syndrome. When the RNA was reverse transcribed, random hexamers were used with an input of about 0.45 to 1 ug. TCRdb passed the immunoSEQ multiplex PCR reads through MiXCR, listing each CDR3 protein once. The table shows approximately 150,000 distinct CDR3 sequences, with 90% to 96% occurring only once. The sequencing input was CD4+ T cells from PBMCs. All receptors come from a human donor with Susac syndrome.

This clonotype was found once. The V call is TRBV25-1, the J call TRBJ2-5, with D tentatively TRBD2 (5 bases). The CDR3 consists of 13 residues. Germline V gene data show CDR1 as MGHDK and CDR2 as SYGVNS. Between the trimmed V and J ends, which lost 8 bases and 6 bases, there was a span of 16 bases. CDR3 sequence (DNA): TGTGCCAGCTCGGCGGACGGGGAAAAGACCCAGTACTTC. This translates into CASSADGEKTQYF.

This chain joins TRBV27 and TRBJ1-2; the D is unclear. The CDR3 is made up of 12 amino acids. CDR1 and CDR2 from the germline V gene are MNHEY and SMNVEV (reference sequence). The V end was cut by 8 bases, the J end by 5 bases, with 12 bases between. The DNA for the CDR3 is TGTGCCAGCCGCACGGTTCCGTATGGCTACACCTTC. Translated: CASRTVPYGYTF.

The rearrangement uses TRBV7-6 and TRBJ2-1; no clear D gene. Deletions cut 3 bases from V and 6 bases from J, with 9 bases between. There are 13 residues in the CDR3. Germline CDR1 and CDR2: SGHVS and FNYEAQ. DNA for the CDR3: TGTGCCAGCAGCTTCTCCCCGCTCAATGAGCAGTTCTTC. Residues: CASSFSPLNEQFF.

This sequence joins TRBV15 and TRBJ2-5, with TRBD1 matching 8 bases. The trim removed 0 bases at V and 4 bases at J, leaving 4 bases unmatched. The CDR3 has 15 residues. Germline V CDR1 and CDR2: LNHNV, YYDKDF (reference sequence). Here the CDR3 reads CATSRDPGGGETQYF. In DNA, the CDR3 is TGTGCCACCAGCAGAGACCCAGGGGGCGGAGAGACCCAGTACTTC.

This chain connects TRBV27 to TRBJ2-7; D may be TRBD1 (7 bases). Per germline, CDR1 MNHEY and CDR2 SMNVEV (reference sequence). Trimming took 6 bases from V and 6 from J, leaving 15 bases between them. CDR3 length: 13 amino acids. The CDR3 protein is CASRGGGDGEQYF. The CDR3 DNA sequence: TGTGCCAGCAGAGGAGGGGGCGACGGCGAGCAGTACTTC.

In DNA form, the CDR3 reads TGCGCCAGCAGCCTCCGGGACTACGGAACCGGGGAGCTGTTTTTT. It encodes CASSLRDYGTGELFF. This chain connects TRBV5-1 to TRBJ2-2, with 7 positions matching TRBD2. This CDR3 is 15 amino acids long. Germline lookup yields CDR1 SGHRS and CDR2 YFSETQ. Trimming took 4 bases from V and 5 from J; bases not matched to a gene: 8.

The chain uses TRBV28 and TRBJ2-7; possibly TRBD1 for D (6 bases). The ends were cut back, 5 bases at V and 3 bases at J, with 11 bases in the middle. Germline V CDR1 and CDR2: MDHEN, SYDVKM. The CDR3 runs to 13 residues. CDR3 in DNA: TGTGCCAGCAGTCACCGGACAGTCTACGAGCAGTACTTC. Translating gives CASSHRTVYEQYF. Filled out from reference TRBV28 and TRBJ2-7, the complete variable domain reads DVKVTQSSRYLVKRTGEKVFLECVQDMDHENMFWYRQDPGLGLRLIYFSYDVKMKEKGDIPEGYSVSREKKERFSLILESASTNQTSMYLCASSHRTVYEQYFGPGTRLTVT.

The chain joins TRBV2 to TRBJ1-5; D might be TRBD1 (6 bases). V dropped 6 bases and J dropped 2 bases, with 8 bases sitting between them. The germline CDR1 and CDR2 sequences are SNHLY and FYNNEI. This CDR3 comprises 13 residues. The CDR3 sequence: CASRRQGNQPQHF. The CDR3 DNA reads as TGTGCCAGCAGGCGACAGGGCAATCAGCCCCAGCATTTT.

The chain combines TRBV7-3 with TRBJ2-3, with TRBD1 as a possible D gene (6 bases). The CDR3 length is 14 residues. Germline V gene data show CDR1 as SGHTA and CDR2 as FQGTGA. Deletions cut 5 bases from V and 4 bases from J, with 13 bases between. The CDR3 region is CASSKQGLADTQYF. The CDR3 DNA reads TGTGCCAGCAGCAAACAGGGTTTGGCAGATACGCAGTATTTT.

The CDR3 region has the DNA TGCGCCAGCAGCCGGGCGCCAAGTCAAGAGACCCAGTACTTC. This encodes CASSRAPSQETQYF. The chain employs TRBV5-1 and TRBJ2-5; unclear D gene. Trimming removed 4 bases at V and 2 bases at J, with 12 bases between. Germline loops: CDR1 SGHRS, CDR2 YFSETQ. The CDR3 has 14 residues.

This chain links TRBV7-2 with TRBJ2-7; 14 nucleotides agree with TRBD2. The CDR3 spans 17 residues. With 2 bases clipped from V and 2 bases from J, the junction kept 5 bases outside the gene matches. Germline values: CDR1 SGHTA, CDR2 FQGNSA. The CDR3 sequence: CASSLQTSGRGPYEQYF. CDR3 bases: TGTGCCAGCAGCTTACAGACTAGCGGGAGGGGACCCTACGAGCAGTACTTC.

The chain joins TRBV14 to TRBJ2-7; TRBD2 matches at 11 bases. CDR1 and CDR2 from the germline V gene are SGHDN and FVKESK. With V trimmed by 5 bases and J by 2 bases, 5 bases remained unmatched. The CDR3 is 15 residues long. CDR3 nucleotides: TGTGCCAGCAGCAAGGGACTAGCGGCTACCTACGAGCAGTACTTC. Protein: CASSKGLAATYEQYF. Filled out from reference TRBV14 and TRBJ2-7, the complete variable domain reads EAGVTQFPSHSVIEKGQTVTLRCDPISGHDNLYWYRRVMGKEIKFLLHFVKESKQDESGMPNNRFLAERTGGTYSTLKVQPAELEDSGVYFCASSKGLAATYEQYFGPGTRLTVT.

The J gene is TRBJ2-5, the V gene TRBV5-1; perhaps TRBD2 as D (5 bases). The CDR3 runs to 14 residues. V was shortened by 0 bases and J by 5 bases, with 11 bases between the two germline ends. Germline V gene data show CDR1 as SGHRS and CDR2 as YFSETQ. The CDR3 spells CASSLAPGGETQYF. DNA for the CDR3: TGCGCCAGCAGCTTGGCCCCGGGCGGGGAGACCCAGTACTTC. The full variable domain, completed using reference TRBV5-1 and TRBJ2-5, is KAGVTQTPRYLIKTRGQQVTLSCSPISGHRSVSWYQQTPGQGLQFLFEYFSETQRNKGNFPGRFSGRQFSNSRSEMNVSTLELGDSALYLCASSLAPGGETQYFGPGTRLLVL.

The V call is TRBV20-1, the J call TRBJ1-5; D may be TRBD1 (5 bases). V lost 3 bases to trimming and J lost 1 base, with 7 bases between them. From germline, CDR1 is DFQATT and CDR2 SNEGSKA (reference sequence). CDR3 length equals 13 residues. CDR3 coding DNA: TGCAGTGCTAGTAAGGGGAGCAATCAGCCCCAGCATTTT. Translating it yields CSASKGSNQPQHF.

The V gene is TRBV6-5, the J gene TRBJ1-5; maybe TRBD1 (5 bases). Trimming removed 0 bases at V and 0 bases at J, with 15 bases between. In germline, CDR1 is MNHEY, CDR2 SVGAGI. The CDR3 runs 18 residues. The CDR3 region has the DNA TGTGCCAGCAGTTACTCGGGACGTAGATTTTATAGCAATCAGCCCCAGCATTTT. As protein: CASSYSGRRFYSNQPQHF.

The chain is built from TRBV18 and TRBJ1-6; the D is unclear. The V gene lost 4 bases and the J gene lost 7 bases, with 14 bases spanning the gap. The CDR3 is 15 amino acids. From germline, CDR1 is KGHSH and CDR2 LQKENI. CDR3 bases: TGTGCCAGCTCACAGTCCGCAGCACGGAATTCACCCCTCCACTTT. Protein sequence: CASSQSAARNSPLHF.

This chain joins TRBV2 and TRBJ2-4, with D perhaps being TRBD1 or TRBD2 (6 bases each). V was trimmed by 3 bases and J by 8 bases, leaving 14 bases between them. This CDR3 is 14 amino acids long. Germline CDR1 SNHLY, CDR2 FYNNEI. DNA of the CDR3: TGTGCCAGCAGTGAGTCGGGGGCCCAACACATTCAGTACTTC. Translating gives CASSESGAQHIQYF.

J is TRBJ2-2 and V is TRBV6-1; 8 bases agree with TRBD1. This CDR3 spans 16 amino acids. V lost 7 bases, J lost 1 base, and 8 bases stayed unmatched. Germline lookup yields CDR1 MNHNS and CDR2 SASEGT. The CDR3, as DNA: TGTGCCAGCACTGTGGAAGGACAGGGGAACACCGGGGAGCTGTTTTTT. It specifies CASTVEGQGNTGELFF.

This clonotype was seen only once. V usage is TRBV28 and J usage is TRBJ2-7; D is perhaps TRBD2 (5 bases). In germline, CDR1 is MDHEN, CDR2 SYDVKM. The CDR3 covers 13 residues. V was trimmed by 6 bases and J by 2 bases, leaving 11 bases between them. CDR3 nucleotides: TGTGCCAGCAGCATAGGAGGAACCTACGAGCAGTACTTC. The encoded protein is CASSIGGTYEQYF.

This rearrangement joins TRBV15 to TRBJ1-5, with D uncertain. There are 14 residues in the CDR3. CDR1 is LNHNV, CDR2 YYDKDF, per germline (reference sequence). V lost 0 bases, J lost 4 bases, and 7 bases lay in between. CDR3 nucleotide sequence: TGTGCCACCAGCAGAGATATGGGGAATCAGCCCCAGCATTTT. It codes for CATSRDMGNQPQHF.

The CDR3 loop is CASSVFDPVSGLRDEQFF. CDR3 bases: TGTGCCAGCAGCGTATTCGACCCGGTTTCGGGTTTACGGGATGAGCAGTTCTTC. The chain links TRBV9 to TRBJ2-1; no definite D call. CDR3 length: 18 residues. In germline, CDR1 is SGDLS, CDR2 YYNGEE. V lost 1 base, J lost 8 bases, and 25 bases lay in between. The whole variable domain, remainder taken from reference TRBV9 and TRBJ2-1, is DSGVTQTPKHLITATGQRVTLRCSPRSGDLSVYWYQQSLDQGLQFLIQYYNGEERAKGNILERFSAQQFPDLHSELNLSSLELGDSALYFCASSVFDPVSGLRDEQFFGPGTRLTVL.

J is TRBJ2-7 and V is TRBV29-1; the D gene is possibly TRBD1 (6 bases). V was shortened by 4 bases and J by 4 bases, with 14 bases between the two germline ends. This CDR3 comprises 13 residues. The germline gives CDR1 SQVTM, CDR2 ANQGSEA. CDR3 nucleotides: TGCAGCGTTGTGTGGCAGGGGAATTACGAGCAGTACTTC. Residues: CSVVWQGNYEQYF.